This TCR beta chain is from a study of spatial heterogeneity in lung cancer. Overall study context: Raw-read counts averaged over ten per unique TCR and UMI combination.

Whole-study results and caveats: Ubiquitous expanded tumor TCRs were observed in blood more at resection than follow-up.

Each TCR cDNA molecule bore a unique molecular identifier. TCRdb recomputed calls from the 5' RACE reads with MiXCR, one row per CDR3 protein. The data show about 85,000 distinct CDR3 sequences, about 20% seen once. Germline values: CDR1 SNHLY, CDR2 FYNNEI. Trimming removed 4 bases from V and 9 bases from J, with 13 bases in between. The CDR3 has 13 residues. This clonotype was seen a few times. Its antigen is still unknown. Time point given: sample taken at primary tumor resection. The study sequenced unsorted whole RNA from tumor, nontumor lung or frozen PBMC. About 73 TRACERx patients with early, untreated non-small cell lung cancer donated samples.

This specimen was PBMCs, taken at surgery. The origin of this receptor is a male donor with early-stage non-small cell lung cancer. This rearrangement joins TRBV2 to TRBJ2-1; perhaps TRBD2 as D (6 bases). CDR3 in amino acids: CASSGNEGGEQFF. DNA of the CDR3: TGTGCCAGCAGTGGAAACGAGGGAGGTGAGCAGTTCTTC.